This TCR beta chain emerged from a study of cytomegalovirus exposure and HLA in healthy donors. In the study overall: HLA-typed donors were the source of tens of millions of unique TCRs, which an early data release held.

Notes on the study in general: The study listed under 200 cytomegalovirus-associated TCR beta chains. Rare sequences made up most TCRs, while some public TCRs were found in many donors.

Vbeta (60) and Jbeta (13) primers were used in the PCR. Profiled with immunoSEQ multiplex PCR; TCRdb holds only in-frame clones, not every one. The sample holds roughly 110,000 clones, 75% seen once. This clone has only a few counts. No antigen is known for it. Input material: PBMCs. The receptor was isolated from a male donor in good health and CMV-seropositive.

DNA of the CDR3: TGTGCCAGCAGCCCCGGTTCGGGGTCTAGGACTAGCGGGAACTACGAGCAGTACTTC. This sequence encodes CASSPGSGSRTSGNYEQYF. This sequence joins TRBV5-4 and TRBJ2-7; 12 positions match TRBD2. In germline, CDR1 is SGHNT, CDR2 YYREEE (reference sequence). CDR3 length: 19 amino acids. Trimming at V came to 4 bases and at J to 3 bases, leaving 17 bases not matched to a gene. Full variable domain (missing parts from reference TRBV5-4 and TRBJ2-7): ETGVTQSPTHLIKTRGQQVTLRCSSQSGHNTVSWYQQALGQGPQFIFQYYREEENGRGNFPPRFSGLQFPNYSSELNVNALELDDSALYLCASSPGSGSRTSGNYEQYFGPGTRLTVT.